This T cell receptor (beta chain) was identified during a study of shared clonotypes between healthy human individuals. Whole-study context: Each donor's CD8 memory used one plate, CD8 naive two, each CD4 subset three.

Only in-frame clones appear in the TCRdb table, and some are missing; sequencing was by immunoSEQ multiplex PCR. Of approximately 980,000 clones listed, approximately 80% are singletons. Trimming took 5 bases from V and 0 from J, leaving 14 bases between them. Germline V gene data show CDR1 as MDHEN and CDR2 as SYDVKM. CDR3 size: 16 residues. The sequence was obtained from a man aged 18 to 30 in good health. The sequencing input was memory CD4+ T cells sorted from blood. The subset here: CD45RA-negative fraction. This chain links TRBV28 with TRBJ1-3; a weak D match, TRBD1 (6 bases). The CDR3 sequence is CASSPPDRISGNTIYF. The CDR3 region has the DNA TGTGCCAGCAGTCCCCCCGACAGGATCTCTGGAAACACCATATATTTT.